This note documents a single T cell receptor (beta chain) sequence. The antigen remains unidentified. These data are taken from a study of T cells in tuberculosis. Profiled with immunoSEQ multiplex PCR; TCRdb holds only in-frame clones, not every one. The top ten hold approximately 2.4% of the sample, which has tens of thousands of clones, 75% to 95% seen once. Time point in this sample: new active TB diagnosis, blood taken before or within 7 days of starting treatment. CDR1 is MNHEY, CDR2 SVGAGI, per germline. The V and J ends lost 10 bases and 2 bases respectively, with 19 bases between them. This CDR3 region has 15 residues. Broader study findings: Classification accuracy was roughly 87% (AUROC under 0.95) with the GMM-specific repertoire.

The sample consisted of PBMCs, taken at tuberculosis diagnosis. This TCR was recovered from an adult with tuberculosis. V gene TRBV6-5 combines with J gene TRBJ2-3; D is ambiguous. The CDR3 is CATSSPSVTTDTQYF. CDR3 bases: TGTGCCACCTCTTCCCCTTCGGTAACCACAGATACGCAGTATTTT.